This T cell receptor (beta chain) was obtained from a study of shared clonotypes between healthy human individuals. Trimming pared 0 bases from V and 2 bases from J, leaving 14 bases between. Germline-derived CDR1 and CDR2 are SQVTM and ANQGSEA. CDR3 size: 17 residues. The study, taken as a whole, reports: Non-shared clonotypes were found to have lower generation probabilities than the clonotypes that were shared by all four of the sorted-subset donors. Naive subsets generally had larger estimated richness than memory subsets.

Comment on this clone: Its antigen is currently unknown.

Naive CD8 cells, CD45RO-negative and positively selected for CCR7, excluded terminally differentiated effector memory CD45RA+ cells. Measured with immunoSEQ multiplex PCR; TCRdb has only the in-frame clones, and not every one. The sample has hundreds of thousands of clones; approximately 95% are singletons. This chain uses TRBV29-1 with TRBJ2-6; D may be TRBD2 (6 bases). This clonotype originated in a woman in her twenties or thirties in good health. What was sequenced was naive CD8+ T cells sorted from blood. The CDR3 sequence: CSVEEDGGKPGANVLTF. CDR3 nucleotides: TGCAGCGTTGAAGAGGATGGGGGGAAGCCTGGGGCCAACGTCCTGACTTTC.